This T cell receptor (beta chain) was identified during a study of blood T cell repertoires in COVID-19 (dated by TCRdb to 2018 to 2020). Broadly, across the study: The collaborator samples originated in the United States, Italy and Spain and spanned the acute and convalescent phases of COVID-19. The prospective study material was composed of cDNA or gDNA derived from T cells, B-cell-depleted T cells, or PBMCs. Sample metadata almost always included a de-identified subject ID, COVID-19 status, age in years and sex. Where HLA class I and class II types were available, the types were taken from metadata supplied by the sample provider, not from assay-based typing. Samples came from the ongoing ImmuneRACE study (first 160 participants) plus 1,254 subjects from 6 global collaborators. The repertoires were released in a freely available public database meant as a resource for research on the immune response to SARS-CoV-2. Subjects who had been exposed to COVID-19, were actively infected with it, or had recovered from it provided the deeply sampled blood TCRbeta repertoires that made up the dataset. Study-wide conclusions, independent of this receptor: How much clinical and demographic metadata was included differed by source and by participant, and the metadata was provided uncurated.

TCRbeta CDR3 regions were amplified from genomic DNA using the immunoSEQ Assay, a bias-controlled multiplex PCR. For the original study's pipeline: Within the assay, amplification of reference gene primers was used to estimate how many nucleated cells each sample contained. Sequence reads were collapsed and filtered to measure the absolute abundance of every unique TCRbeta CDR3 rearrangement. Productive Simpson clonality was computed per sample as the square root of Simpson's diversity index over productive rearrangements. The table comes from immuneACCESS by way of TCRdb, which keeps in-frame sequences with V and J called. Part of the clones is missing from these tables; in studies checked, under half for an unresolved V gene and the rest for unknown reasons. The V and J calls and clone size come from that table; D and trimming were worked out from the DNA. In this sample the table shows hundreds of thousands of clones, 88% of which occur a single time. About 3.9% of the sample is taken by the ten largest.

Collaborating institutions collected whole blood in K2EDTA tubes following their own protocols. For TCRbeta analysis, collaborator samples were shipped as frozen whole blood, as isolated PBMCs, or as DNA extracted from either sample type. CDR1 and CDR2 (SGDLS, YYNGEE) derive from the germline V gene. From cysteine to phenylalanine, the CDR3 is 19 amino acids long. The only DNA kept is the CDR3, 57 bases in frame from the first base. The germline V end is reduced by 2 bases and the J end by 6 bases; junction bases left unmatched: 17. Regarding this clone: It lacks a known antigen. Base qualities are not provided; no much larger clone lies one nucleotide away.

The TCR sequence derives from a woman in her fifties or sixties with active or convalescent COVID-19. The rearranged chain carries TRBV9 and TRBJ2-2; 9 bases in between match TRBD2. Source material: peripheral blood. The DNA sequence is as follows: TGTGCCAGCAGCGTCCTCCCCCCAGGGGCGGGGGGGCCTTCCGGGGAGCTGTTTTTT. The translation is CASSVLPPGAGGPSGELFF.